Listed below are T cell receptor beta chains from one sample, sequenced in a study of cytomegalovirus exposure and HLA in healthy donors. The method was immunoSEQ multiplex PCR; TCRdb's version includes in-frame clones alone and lacks a portion of them. The data show some 100,000 clones, with approximately 86% seen just once and around 4.5% held by the top ten. What was sequenced was PBMCs. These receptors originate from a man between 18 and 35 years old in good health and CMV-seropositive. The CDR3 runs from the conserved cysteine through the conserved F or W. A D gene is named only where the DNA matches it firmly. The listing skips clone size in some rows; elsewhere it reads once, few, many or a size class.

TRBJ1-1,TRBV6-6,.,.,CASSPPPGQMYTEAFF,TGTGCCAGCAGTCCACCCCCGGGACAAATGTACACTGAAGCTTTCTTT
TRBJ1-6,TRBV7-2,.,.,CASSLMGGSYNSPLHF,TGTGCCAGCAGCTTAATGGGGGGATCCTATAATTCACCCCTCCACTTT
TRBJ1-5,TRBV27,.,few,CASSPRSRQPQHF,TGTGCCAGCAGTCCCCGTTCACGGCAGCCCCAGCATTTT
TRBJ2-1,TRBV11-3,.,.,CASSLNAGGEQFF,TGTGCCAGCAGCTTAAACGCCGGGGGTGAGCAGTTCTTC
TRBJ2-7,TRBV19,TRBD1,.,CASARYRGSYEQYF,TGTGCCAGTGCAAGATACAGGGGTTCTTACGAGCAGTACTTC
TRBJ1-6,TRBV4-3,.,few,CASSQELRNSPLHF,TGCGCCAGCAGCCAAGAATTGAGAAATTCACCCCTCCACTTT
TRBJ1-4,TRBV11-2,TRBD1,.,CASSLSTGGNEKLFF,TGTGCCAGCAGCTTATCGACAGGGGGGAATGAAAAACTGTTTTTT
TRBJ1-1,TRBV11-2,.,once,CASSLDGVILNTEAFF,TGTGCCAGCAGCTTAGATGGTGTGATACTCAACACTGAAGCTTTCTTT
TRBJ2-3,TRBV10-3,.,.,CAISELAGPSTDTQYF,TGTGCCATCAGTGAGTTGGCAGGGCCTAGCACAGATACGCAGTATTTT
TRBJ1-2,TRBV5-6,.,.,CASSLRLRTDYGYTF,TGTGCCAGCAGCTTACGCCTTCGTACGGACTATGGCTACACCTTC
TRBJ1-5,TRBV4-2,.,.,CASSQRGDPSQPQHF,TGTGCCAGCAGCCAGAGAGGTGACCCCTCTCAGCCCCAGCATTTT
TRBJ2-7,TRBV4-3,.,.,CASSQAPSGGESYEQYF,TGCGCCAGCAGCCAAGCCCCGAGTGGCGGGGAGTCCTACGAGCAGTACTTC
TRBJ2-1,TRBV7-9,TRBD2,.,CASSPYPAGGPLGFF,TGTGCCAGCAGCCCATACCCCGCGGGGGGGCCTCTTGGGTTCTTC
TRBJ2-2,TRBV2,TRBD1,.,CASQTGAGTGELFF,TGTGCCAGCCAGACAGGGGCGGGCACCGGGGAGCTGTTTTTT
TRBJ2-7,TRBV13,.,.,CASSLLGASAEEQYF,TGTGCCAGCAGCTTATTGGGGGCAAGTGCGGAAGAGCAGTACTTC
TRBJ2-3,TRBV6-1,.,.,CASKEERFTDTQYF,TGTGCCAGCAAAGAGGAGCGGTTCACAGATACGCAGTATTTT
TRBJ2-7,TRBV4-1,.,few,CASSQERTVNSYEQYF,TGCGCCAGCAGCCAAGAGAGGACAGTTAACTCCTACGAGCAGTACTTC
TRBJ1-1,TRBV29-1,TRBD1,.,CSVLLTGRNTEAFF,TGCAGCGTCCTTCTGACAGGGCGTAACACTGAAGCTTTCTTT
TRBJ1-6,TRBV14,.,.,CASSKWGEPLHF,TGTGCCAGCAGCAAGTGGGGAGAGCCCCTCCACTTT
TRBJ2-5,TRBV2,TRBD1,once,CASSDRGETQYF,TGTGCCAGCAGTGACAGGGGGGAGACCCAGTACTTC
TRBJ1-5,TRBV30,.,.,CAWSVKGNLNQPQHF,TGTGCCTGGAGTGTTAAGGGGAATCTGAATCAGCCCCAGCATTTT
TRBJ2-4,TRBV4-1,TRBD2,.,CASSPNGPSGGLLAKNIQYF,TGCGCCAGCAGCCCGAATGGCCCTAGCGGAGGACTACTAGCCAAAAACATTCAGTACTTC
TRBJ2-2,TRBV30,.,.,CALSMTTGELFF,TGTGCCCTCTCCATGACTACCGGGGAGCTGTTTTTT
TRBJ2-2,TRBV5-1,.,.,CASSPLGHDRANTGELFF,TGCGCCAGCAGCCCCTTGGGACACGACAGAGCGAACACCGGGGAGCTGTTTTTT
TRBJ1-6,TRBV4-1,.,.,CASSQVDMGFSRNSPLHF,TGCGCCAGCAGCCAAGTGGACATGGGATTCTCTAGGAATTCACCCCTCCACTTT
TRBJ2-1,TRBV5-1,TRBD2,.,CASSITPTGTSGATSYNEQFF,TGCGCCAGCAGCATAACCCCAACCGGGACTAGCGGGGCGACCTCCTACAATGAGCAGTTCTTC
TRBJ1-3,TRBV9,TRBD1,.,CASSVGTGGSGNTIYF,TGTGCCAGCAGCGTAGGGACAGGGGGCTCTGGAAACACCATATATTTT
TRBJ2-7,TRBV4-1,TRBD1,.,CASSPPGQGFSEQYF,TGCGCCAGCAGCCCACCGGGACAGGGGTTTTCCGAGCAGTACTTC
TRBJ1-2,TRBV11-1,TRBD1,once,CASSSGTVYGYTF,TGTGCCAGCAGCTCAGGGACAGTCTATGGCTACACCTTC
TRBJ1-6,TRBV28,.,.,CASSFPRARSPLHF,TGTGCCAGCAGTTTCCCCAGGGCTCGATCACCCCTCCACTTT
TRBJ2-7,TRBV6-6,.,.,CASTYTREGFPEQYF,TGTGCCAGCACTTACACCCGGGAAGGGTTCCCCGAGCAGTACTTC
TRBJ2-5,TRBV7-8,TRBD2,.,CASSFGRVAGRETQYF,TGTGCCAGCAGCTTTGGCCGGGTAGCGGGGAGGGAGACCCAGTACTTC
TRBJ2-1,TRBV27,.,.,CASSLLGLNEQFF,TGTGCCAGCAGTTTATTAGGACTCAATGAGCAGTTCTTC
TRBJ1-1,TRBV15,.,.,CATSKSRLNTEAFF,TGTGCCACCAGCAAATCCAGATTGAACACTGAAGCTTTCTTT
TRBJ1-5,TRBV10-2,.,.,CASSEGHQNQPQHF,TGCGCCAGCAGTGAGGGACACCAAAATCAGCCCCAGCATTTT